What follows are 21 T cell receptor beta chains derived from one specimen sequenced in a study of blood T cell repertoires in COVID-19. Libraries were prepared by immunoSEQ multiplex PCR; TCRdb keeps only in-frame clonotypes and omits some of them. The profile shows around 200,000 clones, roughly nine tenths of them singletons. What was sequenced was peripheral blood. These receptors all stem from an older woman with COVID-19, enrolled during active disease.

CDR3 coding DNA: TGTGCCAGCAGCTTAGCCTACAGGGTCGAAGAGCAGTACTTC. It yields the protein CASSLAYRVEEQYF. The genes are TRBV11-2 and TRBJ2-7, with a tentative D call TRBD1 (6 bases). Trimming pared 1 base from V and 7 bases from J, leaving 14 bases between. Per the germline V gene, CDR1 is SGHAT and CDR2 is FQNNGV. This CDR3 has 14 amino acids.

V gene TRBV6-5 combines with J gene TRBJ1-1, with 7 positions matching TRBD1. The V segment lost 6 bases and the J segment 1 base; nucleotides outside the gene matches: 2. This CDR3 contains 13 residues. The V gene's germline CDR1 is MNHEY and CDR2 SVGAGI. The CDR3 protein is CASRGTANTEAFF. The CDR3 DNA follows: TGTGCCAGCAGGGGGACAGCGAACACTGAAGCTTTCTTT.

The genes are TRBV6-5 and TRBJ1-3; possibly TRBD1 for D (5 bases). The ends were cut back, 6 bases at V and 0 bases at J, with 9 bases in the middle. The CDR3 is 14 amino acids. In germline, CDR1 is MNHEY, CDR2 SVGAGI. CDR3 sequence reads: CASSRGNSGNTIYF. The CDR3 DNA follows: TGTGCCAGCAGCCGGGGGAACTCTGGAAACACCATATATTTT.

Here the CDR3 reads CASSLIDWTGELFF. As DNA, the CDR3 is TGTGCCAGCAGTTTAATTGACTGGACCGGGGAGCTGTTTTTT. This chain uses TRBV28 with TRBJ2-2; D gene unclear. This CDR3 region has 14 residues. CDR1 is MDHEN and CDR2 is SYDVKM in the germline V gene. Trimming shortened V by 2 bases and J by 5 bases, and 9 bases separated the two germline ends.

The genes are TRBV5-4 and TRBJ2-2, with D tentatively TRBD1 (5 bases). Between the trimmed V and J ends, which lost 0 bases and 4 bases, there was a span of 13 bases. From germline, CDR1 is SGHNT and CDR2 YYREEE (reference sequence). This CDR3 spans 16 amino acids. CDR3 residues: CASSLAQGLSTGELFF. CDR3 nucleotide sequence: TGTGCCAGCAGCTTGGCCCAGGGATTGAGCACCGGGGAGCTGTTTTTT.

The sample holds many counts of this clone. At one of its ends the junction is not consistent with the germline gene, which may arise from a read error. This chain joins TRBV19 and TRBJ2-2; D remains unclear. CDR3 size: 15 residues. CDR1 is LNHDA and CDR2 is SQIVND in the germline V gene (reference sequence). CDR3 in amino acids: CASSTRQVNAGELFF. The CDR3 coding sequence is TGTGCCAGTAGTACCAGGCAGGTGAACGCCGGGGAGCTGTTTTTT.

The chain carries TRBV27 and TRBJ1-5, with 8 bases aligning to TRBD1. The germline gives CDR1 MNHEY, CDR2 SMNVEV (reference sequence). The CDR3 has 13 residues. V dropped 7 bases and J dropped 6; count of bases not matched to a gene: 5. As DNA, the CDR3 is TGTGCCAGCAAGACAGGGGAGGGTCAGCCCCAGCATTTT. Translation gives CASKTGEGQPQHF.

With respect to this clone: This sample also contains other DNA sequences that code for the same CDR3. CDR3 coding DNA: TGTGCCAGCAGTTTAGGCGGATATAGCAATCAGCCCCAGCATTTT. It codes for CASSLGGYSNQPQHF. The chain recombines TRBV28 with TRBJ1-5; D is ambiguous. Germline V lookup: CDR1 MDHEN, CDR2 SYDVKM. This CDR3 has 15 residues. V was cut by 2 bases and J by 0 bases, with 8 bases left in between.

This clone appeared a single time. This chain connects TRBV6-5 to TRBJ2-3, with 7 bases lining up with TRBD2. CDR1 MNHEY and CDR2 SVGAGI come from the germline V gene. The V gene end was trimmed by 3 bases and the J gene end by 6 bases; junction bases not matched to a gene: 12. This CDR3 region has 16 residues. The CDR3 loop is CASSYSASGTLDTQYF. CDR3 DNA: TGTGCCAGCAGTTATTCGGCTAGCGGAACTCTGGATACGCAGTATTTT.

As for this clone: The same CDR3 is also encoded by other DNA sequences in this sample. The chain links TRBV27 to TRBJ1-2; possibly TRBD1 for D (6 bases). Germline V gene sequence: CDR1 MNHEY, CDR2 SMNVEV (reference sequence). The CDR3 runs 14 residues. V gave up 5 bases and J gave up 0 bases, with 10 bases separating them. The CDR3 spells CASSPRQANYGYTF. Here the CDR3 DNA reads TGTGCCAGCAGTCCTCGACAGGCTAACTATGGCTACACCTTC.

The chain couples TRBV4-2 to TRBJ2-2, with D possibly matching TRBD2 (5 bases). Per germline, CDR1 LGHNA and CDR2 YNFKEQ. V dropped 1 base and J dropped 5 bases, with 8 bases sitting between them. The CDR3 has 14 amino acids. The CDR3 sequence: CASSQAGDTGELFF. CDR3 nucleotides: TGTGCCAGCAGCCAAGCCGGGGATACCGGGGAGCTGTTTTTT.

The CDR3 DNA sequence: TGTGCCAGCACCCCCGGGACAGTATACGAGCAGTACTTC. Translating it yields CASTPGTVYEQYF. The chain joins TRBV13 to TRBJ2-7, with 7 positions matching TRBD1. This CDR3 comprises 13 residues. From germline, CDR1 is PRHDT and CDR2 FYEKMQ (reference sequence). Unmatched junction bases numbered 7, after V lost 7 bases and J lost 4 bases.

The table lists this clone with a count of one. This chain links TRBV24-1 with TRBJ2-3, with TRBD1 matching 10 bases. V shed 4 bases and J 6 bases; nucleotides not matched to a gene: 12. The CDR3 spans 17 residues. Germline loops: CDR1 KGHDR, CDR2 SFDVKD. CDR3 residues: CATSEVYGTGVSDTQYF. The CDR3 coding sequence is TGTGCCACCAGTGAGGTTTATGGGACAGGGGTGTCCGATACGCAGTATTTT.

The rearrangement joins TRBV7-8 to TRBJ2-1, with D maybe TRBD2 (5 bases). There are 16 residues in the CDR3. CDR1 is SGHVS, CDR2 FQNEAQ, per germline. Trimming removed 8 bases from V and 2 bases from J, with 19 bases in between. The CDR3 nucleotides are TGTGCCAGCCAAGTTAAGAGGGTCCCCCCCTACAATGAGCAGTTCTTC. This gives the protein CASQVKRVPPYNEQFF. Filled out from reference TRBV7-8 and TRBJ2-1, the complete variable domain reads GAGVSQSPRYKVAKRGQDVALRCDPISGHVSLFWYQQALGQGPEFLTYFQNEAQLDKSGLPSDRFFAERPEGSVSTLKIQRTQQEDSAVYLCASQVKRVPPYNEQFFGPGTRLTVL.

V is TRBV12-5 and J is TRBJ2-2, with 7 bases matching TRBD1. The CDR3 consists of 14 residues. After removal of 7 bases from V and 3 bases from J, the junction contained 5 bases not matched to a gene. Germline lookup yields CDR1 LGHNT and CDR2 FRNRAP. CDR3 amino acids: CASVPDRYTGELFF. The CDR3 DNA is TGTGCTAGTGTTCCGGACAGGTACACCGGGGAGCTGTTTTTT.

This clone appeared once. The chain carries TRBV19 and TRBJ2-7; 9 bases agree with TRBD1. The V gene's germline CDR1 is LNHDA and CDR2 SQIVND (reference sequence). V lost 6 bases to trimming and J lost 3 bases; unmatched junction nucleotides: 15. The CDR3 extends over 17 amino acids. This CDR3 is CASRGRSSDRGYYEQYF. The DNA of the CDR3 is TGTGCCAGTAGAGGTCGTTCCTCGGACAGGGGCTACTACGAGCAGTACTTC.

This rearrangement joins TRBV4-3 to TRBJ2-1; no reliable D call. The CDR3 covers 15 residues. The ends were cut back, 0 bases at V and 5 bases at J, with 11 bases in the middle. Germline V gene data show CDR1 as LGHNA and CDR2 as YSLEER. The chain's CDR3 is CASSQEWSFNNEQFF. For the CDR3, the DNA is TGCGCCAGCAGCCAAGAATGGAGCTTCAACAATGAGCAGTTCTTC.

The genes are TRBV7-8 and TRBJ1-5; D not certain. Germline CDR1 reads SGHVS; CDR2 reads FQNEAQ. The V end lost 5 bases, the J end lost 5 bases, and 7 bases lay between the germline ends. The CDR3 has 12 residues. CDR3 protein: CASSVDYQPQHF. CDR3 coding DNA: TGTGCCAGCAGCGTCGACTATCAGCCCCAGCATTTT. The whole variable domain, remainder taken from reference TRBV7-8 and TRBJ1-5, is GAGVSQSPRYKVAKRGQDVALRCDPISGHVSLFWYQQALGQGPEFLTYFQNEAQLDKSGLPSDRFFAERPEGSVSTLKIQRTQQEDSAVYLCASSVDYQPQHFGDGTRLSIL.

The chain carries TRBV4-1 and TRBJ1-5; 7 bases fit TRBD1. The CDR3 spans 15 residues. Germline loops: CDR1 MGHRA, CDR2 YSYEKL. Germline trimming cut 1 base from V and 4 bases from J; bases unmatched to any gene: 4. The DNA for the CDR3 is TGCGCCAGCAGCCAAGTGCAGGGGGGAAATCAGCCCCAGCATTTT. Translation: CASSQVQGGNQPQHF.

The chain carries TRBV10-2 and TRBJ2-2; D uncertain. The CDR3 totals 14 residues. Trimming stripped 3 bases from V and 3 bases from J, with 8 bases between. The V gene's germline CDR1 is WSHSY and CDR2 SAAADI. The CDR3 spells CASSEAPYTGELFF. The DNA of the CDR3 is TGCGCCAGCAGTGAAGCGCCTTACACCGGGGAGCTGTTTTTT.

The V call is TRBV6-2 or TRBV6-3, the J call TRBJ2-1; 11 nucleotides agree with TRBD2. The CDR3 consists of 16 residues. Germline V gene data show CDR1 as MNHEY and CDR2 as SVGEGT. Trimming cost V 4 bases and J 5 bases; bases outside gene matches: 7. CDR3 nucleotides: TGTGCCAGCAGTTCCCTTCTAGCGGGAGGCGACAATGAGCAGTTCTTC. Translating gives CASSSLLAGGDNEQFF.